One and the same sample provided the 27 T cell receptor beta chains below, sequenced in a study of radiation and T cells in renal cell carcinoma. TCRdb's copy holds only in-frame clones and misses some; the assay was immunoSEQ multiplex PCR. The sample gives about 130,000 clones, roughly four fifths of which show up once; roughly 5% is in the top ten. Time point indicated: blood 2 weeks post-SBRT. The treatment here: 15 Gy SBRT to primary tumor, nephrectomy 4 weeks later. The specimen comprised blood, sampled from a patient whose treatment included radiotherapy and nephrectomy. These receptors were taken from a man in his fifties with renal cell carcinoma.

The genes are TRBV19 and TRBJ2-7; 12 bases line up with TRBD1. Trimming cost V 5 bases and J 7 bases; bases outside gene matches: 9. Per germline, CDR1 LNHDA and CDR2 SQIVND (reference sequence). The CDR3 is 15 amino acids. Written as DNA, the CDR3 is TGTGCCAGTAGTCTTGCCGGGACAGGGGGCGGAGAGCAGTACTTC. It codes for CASSLAGTGGGEQYF.

This clone has a handful of counts. The rearrangement links TRBV7-2 to TRBJ2-7; no clear D. CDR1 SGHTA and CDR2 FQGNSA come from the germline V gene. The CDR3 sequence is 14 residues long. V was clipped by 5 bases and J by 2 bases, with 13 bases between them. The CDR3 coding sequence is TGTGCCAGCAGCCGGTACGCCCTAACCTACGAGCAGTACTTC. Translation: CASSRYALTYEQYF.

V gene TRBV10-1 combines with J gene TRBJ1-4; D is ambiguous. Trimming shortened V by 5 bases and J by 8 bases, and 12 bases separated the two germline ends. Germline assignment: CDR1 WNHNN and CDR2 SYGVQD (reference sequence). The CDR3 spans 13 residues. CDR3 residues: CASSRGMGEKLFF. As DNA, the CDR3 is TGCGCCAGCAGTCGGGGAATGGGGGAAAAACTGTTTTTT.

V and J are TRBV7-8 and TRBJ2-1; 9 nucleotides align to TRBD1. The germline V gene encodes CDR1 SGHVS and CDR2 FQNEAQ. V lost 5 bases to trimming and J lost 6 bases; unmatched junction nucleotides: 8. This CDR3 has 15 amino acids. This chain's CDR3 is CASSGGRTGANEQFF. The DNA for the CDR3 is TGTGCCAGCAGCGGAGGGAGGACAGGGGCCAATGAGCAGTTCTTC.

Worth noting for this clone: The junction and the germline gene differ at one end; a read error may be behind it. This CDR3 is also generated by other DNA sequences in the sample. This rearrangement joins TRBV7-3 to TRBJ2-7; D possibly uses TRBD1 or TRBD2 (7 bases each). The CDR3 extends over 19 amino acids. The V gene's germline CDR1 is SGHTA and CDR2 FQGTGA. CDR3 DNA: TGTGCCAGCAGCCCAAACCCCCCAGGGGGGGCGGGAGTTGCCTACGAGCAGTACTTT. Translation gives CASSPNPPGGAGVAYEQYF.

This clone showed up just once. The V call is TRBV4-2, the J call TRBJ2-1, with 10 bases that match TRBD2. Germline trimming cut 1 base from V and 7 bases from J; bases unmatched to any gene: 13. The CDR3 length is 18 residues. Germline CDR1 LGHNA, CDR2 YNFKEQ. The CDR3 loop is CASSQGVPGLAGDNEQFF. The CDR3, as DNA: TGTGCCAGCAGCCAAGGGGTTCCGGGGCTAGCGGGGGATAATGAGCAGTTCTTC.

J is TRBJ1-2 and V is TRBV21-1; the table's D call, TRBD1, was not checked against the DNA. TRBV21-1 counts as a pseudogene. This CDR3 region has 14 residues. The CDR3 here is CASSKLTGADGYTF. In DNA, the CDR3 is TGTGCCAGCAGCAAACTCACAGGGGCGGATGGCTACACCTTC.

The chain links TRBV15 to TRBJ2-2; a possible D gene is TRBD1 (6 bases). Trimming took 1 base from V and 5 from J, leaving 14 bases between them. This CDR3 region has 16 residues. The germline CDR1 and CDR2 sequences are LNHNV and YYDKDF (reference sequence). The CDR3 protein is CATSRGGPAETGELFF. The CDR3 DNA sequence: TGTGCCACCAGCAGAGGGGGGCCCGCGGAAACCGGGGAGCTGTTTTTT.

The rearrangement links TRBV5-1 to TRBJ2-6; 11 nucleotides match TRBD1. The CDR3 is 18 residues long. Germline V gives CDR1 SGHRS, CDR2 YFSETQ. The V segment lost 4 bases and the J segment 1 base; nucleotides outside the gene matches: 7. CDR3: CASSLGDRGVSGANVLTF. The CDR3 nucleotides are TGCGCCAGCAGCCTAGGGGACAGGGGGGTTTCTGGGGCCAACGTCCTGACTTTC.

This chain joins TRBV7-2 and TRBJ1-6; D ambiguous. CDR3 length equals 18 residues. In germline, CDR1 is SGHTA, CDR2 FQGNSA. V lost 3 bases, J lost 0 bases, and 15 bases lay in between. Here the CDR3 reads CASSFSMSGTSYNSPLHF. DNA for the CDR3: TGTGCCAGCAGCTTTAGTATGTCAGGCACCTCCTATAATTCACCCCTCCACTTT.

This chain uses TRBV19 with TRBJ1-6; weak D call: TRBD1 (5 bases). CDR3 size: 16 residues. V was cut by 0 bases and J by 8 bases, with 14 bases left in between. Looked up from germline, CDR1 is LNHDA and CDR2 is SQIVND (reference sequence). The CDR3: CASSIDRGPVDSPLHF. The CDR3 DNA follows: TGTGCCAGTAGTATAGATCGGGGACCCGTCGATTCACCCCTCCACTTT.

The CDR3 region is CASSPLRGLPEAFF. For the CDR3, the DNA is TGTGCCAGCAGCCCCCTGAGGGGGCTGCCTGAAGCTTTCTTT. The chain has TRBV9 and TRBJ1-1; 7 bases are a match to TRBD1. After removal of 4 bases from V and 6 bases from J, the junction contained 9 bases not matched to a gene. The CDR3 is 14 amino acids. CDR1 and CDR2 (germline): SGDLS, YYNGEE.

This clone was found a few times. The chain carries TRBV7-2 and TRBJ1-1; D is unresolved. Germline V gene data show CDR1 as SGHTA and CDR2 as FQGNSA. The V and J ends lost 9 bases and 1 base respectively, with 6 bases between them. CDR3 length: 11 residues. The CDR3 nucleotides read TGTGCCAGTTTCGGGAACACTGAAGCTTTCTTT. Amino acids: CASFGNTEAFF.

The genes are TRBV9 and TRBJ1-2, with 9 bases identical to TRBD1. V gave up 2 bases and J gave up 5 bases; unmatched junction bases: 4. The CDR3 runs to 14 residues. CDR1 SGDLS and CDR2 YYNGEE come from the germline V gene. CDR3 nucleotide sequence: TGTGCCAGCAGCGTCCGACAGGGGGGTTATGGCTACACCTTC. Translating gives CASSVRQGGYGYTF.

The chain links TRBV10-3 to TRBJ1-1; the match to TRBD1 covers 7 bases. CDR3 size: 13 residues. From germline, CDR1 is ENHRY and CDR2 SYGVKD. The V and J ends lost 7 bases and 3 bases, in that order; junction bases with no gene match: 5. CDR3 sequence reads: CAINSRGDTEAFF. CDR3 in DNA: TGTGCCATCAATAGCAGGGGGGACACTGAAGCTTTCTTT.

The V gene is TRBV7-2, the J gene TRBJ2-7; 8 nucleotides line up with TRBD1. The CDR3 runs 13 residues. The J segment lost 4 bases and the V segment lost 5 bases, leaving 4 bases of the junction unmatched. Germline V gene sequence: CDR1 SGHTA, CDR2 FQGNSA. Here the CDR3 reads CASSTGGLYEQYF. CDR3 coding DNA: TGTGCCAGCAGCACAGGGGGGCTATACGAGCAGTACTTC.

The genes are TRBV7-6 and TRBJ2-4; 11 bases are shared with TRBD1. V was clipped by 5 bases and J by 6 bases; unmatched bases: 9. CDR1 is SGHVS, CDR2 FNYEAQ, per germline. The CDR3 loop spans 16 amino acids. The CDR3 here is CASSPRTGGSGNIQYF. CDR3 coding DNA: TGTGCCAGCAGCCCGAGGACAGGGGGCAGTGGAAACATTCAGTACTTC.

The rearrangement uses TRBV7-2 and TRBJ1-1, with 8 bases that match TRBD1. V trimming: 3 bases; J trimming: 0 bases; junction bases outside the gene matches: 3. CDR1 is SGHTA and CDR2 is FQGNSA in the germline V gene. The CDR3 is 15 amino acids. This CDR3 is CASSFGQGMNTEAFF. The CDR3 bases are TGTGCCAGCAGCTTCGGACAGGGAATGAACACTGAAGCTTTCTTT.

The chain has TRBV4-2 and TRBJ2-7, with 8 nucleotides matching TRBD2. This CDR3 region has 12 residues. Germline CDR1 is LGHNA and CDR2 is YNFKEQ. The V gene end was trimmed by 5 bases and the J gene end by 3 bases; junction bases not matched to a gene: 0. The CDR3 region has the DNA TGTGCCAGCAGCACTAGCGGCTACGAGCAGTACTTC. Protein sequence: CASSTSGYEQYF.

The rearrangement links TRBV18 to TRBJ2-2; TRBD1 or TRBD2 may be the D gene (5 bases each). The CDR3 totals 13 residues. Germline loops: CDR1 KGHSH, CDR2 LQKENI. V was clipped by 1 base and J by 7 bases, with 7 bases between them. CDR3 amino acids: CASSPQGSGELFF. CDR3 coding DNA: TGTGCCAGCTCACCACAGGGGAGCGGGGAGCTGTTTTTT.

The chain links TRBV4-1 to TRBJ2-1; 8 nucleotides agree with TRBD1. Germline values: CDR1 MGHRA, CDR2 YSYEKL. The CDR3 loop spans 16 amino acids. V lost 0 bases and J lost 6; bases outside the gene matches: 7. The DNA for the CDR3 is TGCGCCAGCAGCCAAGACGGGCAGGGGGCTTTCAATGAGCAGTTCTTC. It codes for CASSQDGQGAFNEQFF.

This clone has more than one count but fewer than ten. The rearrangement links TRBV7-2 to TRBJ2-7; TRBD1 aligns across 9 bases. Unmatched junction bases numbered 2, after V lost 4 bases and J lost 4 bases. Germline values: CDR1 SGHTA, CDR2 FQGNSA. The CDR3 is made up of 13 amino acids. The CDR3 DNA reads TGTGCCAGCAGCTCACAGGGGGCATACGAGCAGTACTTC. Translating gives CASSSQGAYEQYF.

The chain employs TRBV5-5 and TRBJ1-1; the D gene is possibly TRBD1 (5 bases). V gave up 0 bases and J gave up 1 base, with 10 bases separating them. Germline CDR1 reads SGHKS; CDR2 reads YYEKEE (reference sequence). The CDR3 sequence is 15 residues long. In nucleotides, the CDR3 is TGTGCCAGCAGCTTGGGCAGGGTCGAGAACACTGAAGCTTTCTTT. Translation gives CASSLGRVENTEAFF.

CDR3: CASRLDRSRSRDPGLAQYF. The DNA of the CDR3 is TGTGCCAGCAGGCTGGACAGGAGCCGGTCAAGAGACCCAGGATTGGCCCAGTACTTC. The chain recombines TRBV7-8 with TRBJ2-5; 7 nucleotides line up with TRBD1. J gave up 9 bases and V 6 bases, and 28 bases lay outside the gene matches. The V gene's germline CDR1 is SGHVS and CDR2 FQNEAQ. This CDR3 has 19 amino acids.

The rearrangement joins TRBV7-2 to TRBJ1-1; D call uncertain. This CDR3 region has 13 residues. The germline V gene has CDR1 SGHTA and CDR2 FQGNSA. V was pared by 1 base and J by 1 base, with 4 bases between. As DNA, the CDR3 is TGTGCCAGCAGCTTAGGACAGAACACTGAAGCTTTCTTT. Translating gives CASSLGQNTEAFF.

V gene TRBV10-1 combines with J gene TRBJ2-1; D gene uncertain. There are 12 residues in the CDR3. Per germline, CDR1 WNHNN and CDR2 SYGVQD (reference sequence). The V end lost 8 bases, the J end lost 6 bases, and 11 bases lay between the germline ends. The CDR3 loop reads CASGRGTNEQFF. CDR3 nucleotides: TGCGCCAGCGGACGAGGTACCAATGAGCAGTTCTTC.

This clone came up once. V is TRBV5-6 and J is TRBJ1-2; 7 bases line up with TRBD1. Germline CDR1 reads SGHDT; CDR2 reads YYEEEE. Trimming at V came to 0 bases and at J to 4 bases, leaving 6 bases not matched to a gene. CDR3 length equals 15 residues. The CDR3 is CASSLDRDSFYGYTF. CDR3 nucleotide sequence: TGTGCCAGCAGCTTGGACCGGGACAGCTTCTATGGCTACACCTTC.